Listed below are T cell receptor beta chains from one sample, sequenced in a study of T cells after yellow fever vaccination. Each CDR3 protein gets one entry after TCRdb re-called the 5' RACE reads with MiXCR. The sample includes some 400,000 distinct CDR3 sequences, about 6% of them seen just once. The source was PBMCs, collected 5 days after the yellow fever booster vaccination. Receptors originate from a man aged 30 to 39 who received the YFV17D yellow fever vaccine. Both conserved end residues are part of each CDR3. D genes are given only for firm matches. Clone sizes are given selectively: once, few, many, or a class where the clone is expanded.

length,J,V,size,D,DNA,CDR3
16,TRBJ1-6,TRBV6-1,few,NA,TGTGCCAGCAGTCAGGGAGGACAGTTCCCGAATTCACCCCTCCACTTT,CASSQGGQFPNSPLHF
14,TRBJ2-1,TRBV5-1,NA,NA,TGCGCCAGCAGCGGCGATAGCTCCAACAATGAGCAGTTCTTC,CASSGDSSNNEQFF
15,TRBJ2-1,TRBV20-1,many,TRBD2,TGCAGTGCTAGACACCCGGGACTAGCGGGAGATGAGCAGTTCTTC,CSARHPGLAGDEQFF
13,TRBJ2-7,TRBV5-1,NA,NA,TGCGCCAGCAGCTTTCCAACAGGCGACGAGCAGTACTTC,CASSFPTGDEQYF
14,TRBJ2-4,TRBV12-3/TRBV12-4,many,NA,TGTGCCAGCAGTCCAAGGGCCTCCAAAAACATTCAGTACTTC,CASSPRASKNIQYF
14,TRBJ2-7,TRBV7-2,many,NA,TGTGCCAGCAGCTTGGGCGGGTTGCGCTACGAGCAGTACTTC,CASSLGGLRYEQYF
14,TRBJ2-1,TRBV5-1,many,NA,TGCGCCAGCAGCTTTGCGGAGATCTACAATGAGCAGTTCTTC,CASSFAEIYNEQFF
14,TRBJ2-5,TRBV5-1,few,NA,TGCGCCAGCAGCTTGCAGGACACCCAAGAGACCCAGTACTTC,CASSLQDTQETQYF
15,TRBJ2-7,TRBV7-9,few,NA,TGTGCCAGCAGCTTAGCCAGCCCTCGCGATTACGAGCAGTACTTC,CASSLASPRDYEQYF
13,TRBJ2-2,TRBV12-3/TRBV12-4,NA,NA,TGTGCCAGCAGCCCAGAGGGCCCCGGGGAGCTGTTTTTT,CASSPEGPGELFF
14,TRBJ2-7,TRBV7-9,NA,NA,TGTGCCAGCGAAAGGATGCAGGGACCCTACGAGCAGTACTTC,CASERMQGPYEQYF
15,TRBJ2-3,TRBV5-5,few,NA,TGTGCCAGCAGCTTGGGGAGCTTGGGGGTAGATACGCAGTATTTT,CASSLGSLGVDTQYF
15,TRBJ2-4,TRBV29-1,NA,NA,TGCAGCGTTGCGGGCGACTCGGCTGGCAAAAACATTCAGTACTTC,CSVAGDSAGKNIQYF
11,TRBJ2-1,TRBV20-1,few,NA,TGCAGTGCTCTTGGGGGGAATGAGCAGTTCTTC,CSALGGNEQFF
15,TRBJ2-5,TRBV9,NA,TRBD2,TGTGCCAGCAGCGTAGGGGAGGGGTTTGGGGAGACCCAGTACTTC,CASSVGEGFGETQYF
13,TRBJ2-5,TRBV5-1,many,NA,TGCGCCAGCAGTAGCACACCGGAAGAGACCCAGTACTTC,CASSSTPEETQYF
13,TRBJ1-1,TRBV12-3/TRBV12-4,few,NA,TGTGCCAGCAGTTTAGCGCAGGCCACTGAAGCTTTCTTT,CASSLAQATEAFF
15,TRBJ1-5,TRBV28,few,TRBD1,TGTGCCAGCAGTTTATGGGGACAGGGGTCTCAGCCCCAGCATTTT,CASSLWGQGSQPQHF
14,TRBJ2-5,TRBV20-1,many,NA,TGCAGTGCTAGGGGGCAGGGGTCCGGAGAGACCCAGTACTTC,CSARGQGSGETQYF
14,TRBJ2-2,TRBV9,NA,NA,TGTGCCAGCAGCGTAGTTACGGGGACCGGGGAGCTGTTTTTT,CASSVVTGTGELFF
11,TRBJ1-2,TRBV12-3/TRBV12-4,NA,NA,TGTGCCAGCAGGTCTATCTATGGCTACACCTTC,CASRSIYGYTF
13,TRBJ2-3,TRBV27,many,TRBD2,TGTGCCAGCAAGGTAGCGGGGGCAGATACGCAGTATTTT,CASKVAGADTQYF
14,TRBJ2-7,TRBV6-2/TRBV6-3,many,NA,TGTGCCAGCAGTACCCGGGGCTCGGTGAGCGAGCAGTACTTC,CASSTRGSVSEQYF
16,TRBJ2-3,TRBV30,NA,TRBD2,TGTGCCTGGAGTGCCGGGACTAGCGGGGTCACAGATACGCAGTATTTT,CAWSAGTSGVTDTQYF
15,TRBJ2-5,TRBV14,NA,NA,TGTGCCAGCAGCCTAGGAGGGAAAGGGAGAGAGACCCAGTACTTC,CASSLGGKGRETQYF
16,TRBJ1-3,TRBV7-2,few,NA,TGTGCCAGCAGCTCCCGGGCCCTCGGGGCTGGAAACACCATATATTTT,CASSSRALGAGNTIYF
15,TRBJ2-4,TRBV6-2/TRBV6-3,NA,NA,TGTGCCAGCAGTCCCTCGAAGGCCACCAAAAACATTCAGTACTTC,CASSPSKATKNIQYF
11,TRBJ2-5,TRBV10-3,many,NA,TGTGCCATCAGTGACCAGGAGACCCAGTACTTC,CAISDQETQYF
19,TRBJ2-1,TRBV5-1,many,TRBD1,TGCGCCAGCAGCGTACAGGGGGCGCCAGGATCGAGCTCCTACAATGAGCAGTTCTTC,CASSVQGAPGSSSYNEQFF
15,TRBJ2-5,TRBV20-1,many,NA,TGCAGTGCTAGCATTGCCGGGGGAAACCGGGGGACCCAGTACTTC,CSASIAGGNRGTQYF
13,TRBJ2-1,TRBV10-3,NA,NA,TGTGCCATCAGTGAGGTCAGGGCAGGTGAGCAGTTCTTC,CAISEVRAGEQFF
15,TRBJ2-3,TRBV9,many,NA,TGTGCCAGCAGCCTCAGCGGAGGTGGCACAGATACGCAGTATTTT,CASSLSGGGTDTQYF
13,TRBJ1-6,TRBV2,NA,NA,TGTGCCAGCAACCGGCAGTTGAATTCACCCCTCCACTTT,CASNRQLNSPLHF
14,TRBJ2-2,TRBV3-1,NA,NA,TGTGCCAGCAGCCAGTTCAAAGGTCCCGGGGAGCTGTTTTTT,CASSQFKGPGELFF
14,TRBJ2-2,TRBV14,many,NA,TGTGCCAGCAGCCAACAATTGGGCGCCGGGGAGCTGTTTTTT,CASSQQLGAGELFF
16,TRBJ2-3,TRBV7-9,few,NA,TGTGCCAGCAGCCCAGCAACGCGGGGTCACACAGATACGCAGTATTTT,CASSPATRGHTDTQYF
15,TRBJ2-1,TRBV29-1,many,TRBD1,TGCAGCGTGAGGGGAGACAGGGGGATCTTCGATGAGCAGTTCTTC,CSVRGDRGIFDEQFF